The 15 T cell receptor beta chains in this list originate from one sample, sequenced in a study of vaccination effects on CD4 cells after COVID-19. Before sequencing took place, the ViraFEST assay used viral peptide pools to expand antigen-specific CD4+ T cells. On approximately day 9 of culture, CD4+ T cells were separated out. Only in-frame clones appear in the TCRdb table, and some are missing; sequencing was by immunoSEQ multiplex PCR. The sample contains roughly 76,000 clones, roughly 72% of which appear only once. The antigens these receptors bind are not known. The sample in question was CD4+ T cells from PBMCs cultured with HCoV-229E spike peptides, obtained before COVID-19 vaccination. The receptors were gathered from a human donor who received a COVID-19 vaccine.

The chain recombines TRBV27 with TRBJ2-5; 7 positions match TRBD2. V trimming: 6 bases; J trimming: 2 bases; junction bases outside the gene matches: 9. This CDR3 has 15 amino acids. Germline CDR1 is MNHEY and CDR2 is SMNVEV (reference sequence). The CDR3 sequence is CASSPIGLGQETQYF. CDR3 coding DNA: TGTGCCAGCAGCCCAATCGGACTAGGACAAGAGACCCAGTACTTC.

This chain connects TRBV6-2 or TRBV6-3 to TRBJ2-5; maybe TRBD2 (6 bases). The CDR3 loop spans 16 amino acids. V lost 0 bases and J 1 base, leaving 12 bases between the germline ends. Germline V gene lookup returns CDR1 MNHEY and CDR2 SVGEGT. CDR3 sequence (DNA): TGTGCCAGCAGTTACTCGTGGTTGCGGGGCCAAGAGACCCAGTACTTC. It is translated as CASSYSWLRGQETQYF.

The V call is TRBV28, the J call TRBJ1-3; no clear D gene. Germline V CDR1 and CDR2: MDHEN, SYDVKM. V lost 5 bases, J lost 0 bases, and 11 bases lay in between. This CDR3 is built from 15 residues. CDR3 sequence (DNA): TGTGCCAGCAGTACCTCAACCTACTCTGGAAACACCATATATTTT. This codes for CASSTSTYSGNTIYF.

DNA for the CDR3: TGTGCCAGCTCACCTCAGGGTTCTGAGGGCTACACCTTC. Its protein is CASSPQGSEGYTF. The chain links TRBV18 to TRBJ1-2, with a weak D call TRBD1 (5 bases). V was shortened by 3 bases and J by 8 bases, with 13 bases between the two germline ends. Germline CDR1 and CDR2: KGHSH and LQKENI. This CDR3 contains 13 residues.

This clone came up a few times. This chain links TRBV11-2 with TRBJ1-6; 7 bases agree with TRBD1. The germline V gene has CDR1 SGHAT and CDR2 FQNNGV. After removal of 5 bases from V and 6 bases from J, the junction contained 7 bases not matched to a gene. There are 15 residues in the CDR3. CDR3 residues: CASSHGQDGNSPLHF. CDR3 DNA: TGTGCCAGCAGCCACGGACAGGACGGTAATTCACCCCTCCACTTT.

The chain has TRBV4-1 and TRBJ1-2, with a weak D call TRBD1 (5 bases). CDR1 is MGHRA and CDR2 is YSYEKL in the germline V gene. CDR3 size: 14 residues. V lost 4 bases, J lost 6 bases, and 15 bases lay in between. CDR3: CASSPSPGGDGYTF. The CDR3 nucleotides read TGCGCCAGCAGCCCTTCCCCGGGGGGGGATGGCTACACCTTC.

The chain has TRBV5-6 and TRBJ2-5, with 7 bases lining up with TRBD1. From germline, CDR1 is SGHDT and CDR2 YYEEEE. The CDR3 extends over 15 amino acids. Trimming at V came to 0 bases and at J to 1 base, leaving 3 bases not matched to a gene. CDR3 nucleotide sequence: TGTGCCAGCAGCTTGGCGGGACAGACCCAAGAGACCCAGTACTTC. Translation: CASSLAGQTQETQYF.

The chain combines TRBV9 with TRBJ2-1; D is possibly TRBD2 (6 bases). Per the germline V gene, CDR1 is SGDLS and CDR2 is YYNGEE. The CDR3 runs 16 residues. Trimming cost V 0 bases and J 0 bases, with 10 bases left between them. The CDR3: CASSVGGESSYNEQFF. For the CDR3, the DNA is TGTGCCAGCAGCGTAGGGGGGGAAAGCTCCTACAATGAGCAGTTCTTC.

CDR3 amino acids: CASSLQGADYNEQFF. For the CDR3, the DNA is TGTGCCAGCAGTTTACAGGGGGCGGATTACAATGAGCAGTTCTTC. The rearrangement uses TRBV6-2 or TRBV6-3 and TRBJ2-1, with 9 bases identical to TRBD1. The CDR3 contains 15 residues. Germline V gene lookup returns CDR1 MNHEY and CDR2 SVGEGT. V was pared by 4 bases and J by 4 bases, with 5 bases of the junction left unmatched.

The chain recombines TRBV12-3 or TRBV12-4 with TRBJ1-5; D gene uncertain. The CDR3 extends over 13 amino acids. Trimming pared 6 bases from V and 0 bases from J, leaving 6 bases between. CDR3 nucleotide sequence: TGTGCCAGCAGCCGAAATAGCAATCAGCCCCAGCATTTT. Its translation is CASSRNSNQPQHF.

As regards this clone: The same CDR3 can be traced to other DNA sequences in this sample. The chain recombines TRBV5-1 with TRBJ1-4; D unresolved. The CDR3 spans 14 residues. CDR1 is SGHRS, CDR2 YFSETQ, per germline. With 0 bases removed from V and 2 bases from J, the gap between germline ends came to 5 bases. The CDR3 reads CASSLDSTNEKLFF. In DNA form, the CDR3 reads TGCGCCAGCAGCTTGGATTCCACTAATGAAAAACTGTTTTTT.

This rearrangement joins TRBV3-1 (or the pseudogene TRBV3-2) to TRBJ1-5, with D unclear. Germline V gives CDR1 LGHDT, CDR2 YNNKEL (reference sequence). This CDR3 has 18 amino acids. Trimming took off 4 bases at V and 1 base at J, with 20 bases between the two ends. The CDR3 DNA reads as TGTGCCAGCAGCCGCTCGACAAAAAGTATGGAAAGCAATCAGCCCCAGCATTTT. It codes for CASSRSTKSMESNQPQHF.

This chain uses TRBV19 with TRBJ1-1; D not resolved. V lost 3 bases and J lost 2, with 19 bases in between. Germline V gives CDR1 LNHDA, CDR2 SQIVND (reference sequence). The length of the CDR3 is 17 residues. The chain's CDR3 is CASSIPSFDFPNTEAFF. CDR3 DNA sequence: TGTGCCAGTAGTATTCCCAGCTTCGACTTTCCTAACACTGAAGCTTTCTTT.

This clone was counted a single time. This chain connects TRBV7-6 to TRBJ2-5, with TRBD1 identical over 8 bases. The J segment lost 3 bases and the V segment lost 1 base, leaving 4 bases of the junction unmatched. This CDR3 contains 15 residues. CDR1 and CDR2 (germline): SGHVS, FNYEAQ. The CDR3 coding sequence is TGTGCCAGCAGCTTAGGGCCGGACAGGGAAGAGACCCAGTACTTC. Translation gives CASSLGPDREETQYF.

The genes are TRBV10-1 and TRBJ2-5; 8 nucleotides align to TRBD1. V lost 3 bases, J lost 6 bases, and 9 bases stayed unmatched. Germline V gene lookup returns CDR1 WNHNN and CDR2 SYGVQD (reference sequence). There are 15 residues in the CDR3. The DNA for the CDR3 is TGCGCCAGCAGTGACAGGGGGCAAGAGTACAAGACCCAGTACTTC. As protein: CASSDRGQEYKTQYF.